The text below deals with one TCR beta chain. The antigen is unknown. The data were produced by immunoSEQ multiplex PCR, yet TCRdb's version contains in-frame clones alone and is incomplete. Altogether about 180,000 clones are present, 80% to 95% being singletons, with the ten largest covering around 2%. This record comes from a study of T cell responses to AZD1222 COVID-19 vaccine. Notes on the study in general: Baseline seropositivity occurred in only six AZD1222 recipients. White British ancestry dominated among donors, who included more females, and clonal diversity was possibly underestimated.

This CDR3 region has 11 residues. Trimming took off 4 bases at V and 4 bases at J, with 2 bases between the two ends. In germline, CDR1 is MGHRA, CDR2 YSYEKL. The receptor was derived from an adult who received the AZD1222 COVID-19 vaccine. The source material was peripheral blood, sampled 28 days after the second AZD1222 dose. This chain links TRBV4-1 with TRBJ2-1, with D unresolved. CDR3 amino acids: CASSLYNEQFF. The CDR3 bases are TGCGCCAGCAGCCTTTACAATGAGCAGTTCTTC.